This passage covers 10 T cell receptor beta chains from one sample sequenced in a study of T cell responses to AZD1222 COVID-19 vaccine. Some clones are missing from TCRdb's copy, which holds only in-frame ones; the method was immunoSEQ multiplex PCR. Among 110,000 to 150,000 clones listed, roughly 91% were seen once. The sequences come from peripheral blood, collected 28 days after the second AZD1222 dose. Source of these receptors: an adult who received the AZD1222 COVID-19 vaccine.

The V and J genes are TRBV6-5 and TRBJ2-2, with TRBD1 identical over 7 bases. The V and J ends lost 6 bases and 1 base, in that order; junction bases with no gene match: 5. CDR3 size: 15 residues. The germline gives CDR1 MNHEY, CDR2 SVGAGI. The CDR3 protein is CASSYRGLNTGELFF. For the CDR3, the DNA is TGTGCCAGCAGCTACAGGGGCCTGAACACCGGGGAGCTGTTTTTT.

This chain uses TRBV21-1 with TRBJ1-3; TRBD1 is the table's D call, not checked against the DNA. TRBV21-1 is noted as a pseudogene. The CDR3 length is 18 residues. CDR3 in DNA: TGTGCCAGCAGCCCCAGGGGGCCAGAGCTAGTGGCTGGAAACACCATATATTTT. It specifies CASSPRGPELVAGNTIYF.

This clone was seen once. This chain links TRBV4-3 with TRBJ2-3; D may match TRBD1 or TRBD2 (5 bases each). The CDR3 sequence is 15 residues long. The V gene's germline CDR1 is LGHNA and CDR2 YSLEER. Trimming removed 1 base from V and 9 bases from J, with 17 bases in between. The CDR3 sequence is CASSQAGTPSGTQYF. CDR3 bases: TGCGCCAGCAGCCAAGCCGGGACCCCCTCCGGCACGCAGTATTTT.

V usage is TRBV19 and J usage is TRBJ1-5, with 9 nucleotides matching TRBD1. The CDR3 sequence is 15 residues long. Germline loops: CDR1 LNHDA, CDR2 SQIVND (reference sequence). Trimming removed 7 bases from V and 5 bases from J; junction bases left unmatched: 9. The CDR3 nucleotides are TGTGCCAGTACCGCACAGGGGGCTGGCCATCAGCCCCAGCATTTT. Its translation is CASTAQGAGHQPQHF.

This clone was seen more than once but under ten times. This sequence joins TRBV29-1 and TRBJ2-7; D is perhaps TRBD2 (6 bases). Per germline, CDR1 SQVTM and CDR2 ANQGSEA. The V end lost 3 bases, the J end lost 2 bases, and 14 bases lay between the germline ends. The CDR3 contains 14 residues. CDR3 nucleotide sequence: TGCAGCGTTGACGGGGGTAATTTCCCCTACGAGCAGTACTTC. Amino acids: CSVDGGNFPYEQYF.

V is TRBV2 and J is TRBJ2-1; maybe TRBD2 (6 bases). From germline, CDR1 is SNHLY and CDR2 FYNNEI. This CDR3 region has 15 residues. Deletions cut 9 bases from V and 3 bases from J, with 18 bases between. CDR3 sequence (DNA): TGTGCCAGTCGGACCGGGTCTAGCGACTACAATGAGCAGTTCTTC. It translates to CASRTGSSDYNEQFF.

The V gene is TRBV18, the J gene TRBJ1-1; D is unresolved. This CDR3 contains 15 residues. Trimming took off 5 bases at V and 0 bases at J, with 13 bases between the two ends. The germline V gene encodes CDR1 KGHSH and CDR2 LQKENI. Here the CDR3 DNA reads TGTGCCAGCTCAGAACGGATACTTTTGAACACTGAAGCTTTCTTT. Protein product: CASSERILLNTEAFF.

The CDR3, as DNA: TGTGCCAGCAGTTTCGTGGGGCTAACTAATGAAAAACTGTTTTTT. This gives the protein CASSFVGLTNEKLFF. The rearrangement joins TRBV28 to TRBJ1-4; weak D call: TRBD1 (5 bases). This CDR3 contains 15 residues. Trimming shortened V by 3 bases and J by 1 base, and 9 bases separated the two germline ends. Looked up from germline, CDR1 is MDHEN and CDR2 is SYDVKM.

This rearrangement joins TRBV18 to TRBJ2-1; 7 nucleotides align to TRBD1. Germline trimming cut 8 bases from V and 9 bases from J; bases unmatched to any gene: 10. CDR3 size: 13 residues. CDR1 KGHSH and CDR2 LQKENI come from the germline V gene. The chain's CDR3 is CASDRVERVEQFF. The CDR3 DNA reads TGTGCCAGCGACAGGGTTGAACGGGTTGAGCAGTTCTTC.

The chain carries TRBV25-1 and TRBJ2-7; possibly TRBD1 or TRBD2 for D (5 bases each). Between the trimmed V and J ends, which lost 6 bases and 5 bases, there was a span of 20 bases. CDR1 MGHDK and CDR2 SYGVNS come from the germline V gene. CDR3 length equals 15 residues. The CDR3, as DNA: TGTGCCAGCAGCCCCGCCTCGGCAGGGAGTAACGAGCAGTACTTC. Translated, it gives CASSPASAGSNEQYF.